A single sample gave rise to the 31 T cell receptor beta chains below, sequenced in a study of response to subunit inactivated influenza vaccine (dated by TCRdb to the late 2010s). Receptor libraries were prepared by RT-PCR. Sequencer: Illumina HiSeq 2500. TCRdb passed the public sequencing reads through fastp at Q25 and MiXCR, retaining productive beta sequences. Identical CDR3 protein sequences are pooled into one entry, listed with their most common genes and DNA. The table for this sample lists 530,000 or so distinct CDR3 sequences; 25% of them were counted only once. 1.9% of the sample goes to the ten largest clones. Sequences were derived from CD4+ T cells sorted from PBMCs, sampled roughly 5 days after vaccination. These receptor sequences come from a man aged 45-65 years who received an inactivated influenza vaccine. Donor details come from another sample of the same person, matched by shared clones.

Only a few counts were recorded for this clonotype. This chain links TRBV7-8 with TRBJ1-6; the D is unclear. CDR1 is SGHVS, CDR2 FQNEAQ, per germline. Trimming took 2 bases from V and 0 from J, leaving 8 bases between them. CDR3 length equals 16 residues. Here the CDR3 DNA reads TGTGCCAGCAGCTTAAGACGCAGCTCCTATAATTCACCCCTCCACTTT. Amino acids: CASSLRRSSYNSPLHF. Full variable domain (remainder filled in from reference TRBV7-8 and TRBJ1-6): GAGVSQSPRYKVAKRGQDVALRCDPISGHVSLFWYQQALGQGPEFLTYFQNEAQLDKSGLPSDRFFAERPEGSVSTLKIQRTQQEDSAVYLCASSLRRSSYNSPLHFGNGTRLTVT.

This chain links TRBV5-1 with TRBJ1-1; TRBD1 aligns across 11 bases. The germline CDR1 and CDR2 sequences are SGHRS and YFSETQ. The CDR3 loop spans 16 amino acids. The V segment lost 4 bases and the J segment 1 base; nucleotides outside the gene matches: 6. The CDR3 reads CASSPRTGGRNTEAFF. The CDR3 nucleotides read TGCGCCAGCAGCCCTAGGACAGGGGGCAGGAACACTGAAGCTTTCTTT. The full variable domain, completed using reference TRBV5-1 and TRBJ1-1, is KAGVTQTPRYLIKTRGQQVTLSCSPISGHRSVSWYQQTPGQGLQFLFEYFSETQRNKGNFPGRFSGRQFSNSRSEMNVSTLELGDSALYLCASSPRTGGRNTEAFFGQGTRLTVV.

The chain links TRBV5-1 to TRBJ2-7; the match to TRBD2 covers 14 bases. The CDR3 contains 15 residues. Looked up from germline, CDR1 is SGHRS and CDR2 is YFSETQ. After removal of 7 bases from V and 12 bases from J, the junction contained 15 bases not matched to a gene. The CDR3 here is CASLPQPGLAGEGYF. The CDR3 nucleotides read TGCGCCAGCCTCCCCCAGCCGGGACTAGCGGGAGAGGGGTACTTC.

This chain uses TRBV7-9 with TRBJ1-1; tentative D call: TRBD1 (5 bases). The CDR3 has 14 residues. Germline V gene data show CDR1 as SEHNR and CDR2 as FQNEAQ (reference sequence). Trimming took off 0 bases at V and 4 bases at J, with 9 bases between the two ends. CDR3 DNA: TGTGCCAGCAGCTTAGCGCGGGGCAGCACTGAAGCTTTCTTT. Translation gives CASSLARGSTEAFF.

A few counts support this clonotype. The V gene is TRBV27, the J gene TRBJ2-2; D is possibly TRBD1 or TRBD2 (6 bases each). Deletions cut 5 bases from V and 2 bases from J, with 18 bases between. This CDR3 spans 17 amino acids. Germline CDR1 reads MNHEY; CDR2 reads SMNVEV (reference sequence). DNA for the CDR3: TGTGCCAGCAGTCCAAGGGGGGCAGGGGTAAACACCGGGGAGCTGTTTTTT. It specifies CASSPRGAGVNTGELFF.

The CDR3 is CASSIPGDYEQYF. For the CDR3, the DNA is TGTGCCAGCAGCATCCCCGGGGACTACGAGCAGTACTTC. The genes are TRBV7-9 and TRBJ2-7, with D possibly matching TRBD2 (5 bases). Trimming pared 5 bases from V and 3 bases from J, leaving 11 bases between. CDR1 is SEHNR, CDR2 FQNEAQ, per germline (reference sequence). The CDR3 is 13 amino acids. Full variable domain (missing parts from reference TRBV7-9 and TRBJ2-7): DTGVSQNPRHKITKRGQNVTFRCDPISEHNRLYWYRQTLGQGPEFLTYFQNEAQLEKSRLLSDRFSAERPKGSFSTLEIQRTEQGDSAMYLCASSIPGDYEQYFGPGTRLTVT.

Remarks on this clonotype: At one boundary the junction diverges from the germline segment, which might be a read error. This chain joins TRBV7-7 and TRBJ2-3; TRBD1 matches at 7 bases. The CDR3 covers 13 residues. The germline gives CDR1 SSHAT, CDR2 FNYEAQ (reference sequence). CDR3 protein: CASSPSIGTAQYF. The CDR3 DNA is TGTGCTAGCAGCCCATCTATAGGGACAGCGCAGTATTTT. The full variable domain, completed using reference TRBV7-7 and TRBJ2-3, is GAGVSQSPRYKVTKRGQDVTLRCDPISSHATLYWYQQALGQGPEFLTYFNYEAQPDKSGLPSDRFSAERPEGSISTLTIQRTEQRDSAMYRCASSPSIGTAQYFGPGTRLTVL.

This clonotype showed up just a few times. The chain carries TRBV9 and TRBJ2-1; 8 nucleotides agree with TRBD1. The V and J ends lost 2 bases and 4 bases, in that order; junction bases with no gene match: 5. The V gene's germline CDR1 is SGDLS and CDR2 YYNGEE. The CDR3 is 15 residues long. The CDR3: CASSVGQGGYNEQFF. The CDR3 DNA follows: TGTGCCAGCAGCGTCGGACAGGGTGGGTACAATGAGCAGTTCTTC.

The V and J genes are TRBV27 and TRBJ2-3; the D call may be TRBD1 or TRBD2 (5 bases each). Trimming removed 1 base from V and 6 bases from J, with 14 bases in between. Germline CDR1 and CDR2: MNHEY and SMNVEV (reference sequence). There are 15 residues in the CDR3. The CDR3 loop is CASSLLAGAGDTQYF. The CDR3 DNA follows: TGTGCCAGCAGTTTATTGGCCGGGGCGGGCGATACGCAGTATTTT.

The chain links TRBV18 to TRBJ2-1, with D possibly being TRBD1 (6 bases). This CDR3 is 20 amino acids long. V was cut by 1 base and J by 1 base, with 23 bases left in between. Germline V CDR1 and CDR2: KGHSH, LQKENI. The CDR3 loop is CASSPQYPDSFSLSYNEQFF. The CDR3, as DNA: TGTGCCAGCTCACCACAATACCCGGACAGCTTTAGTTTGTCCTACAATGAGCAGTTCTTC. Full variable domain (rest looked up from reference TRBV18 and TRBJ2-1): NAGVMQNPRHLVRRRGQEARLRCSPMKGHSHVYWYRQLPEEGLKFMVYLQKENIIDESGMPKERFSAEFPKEGPSILRIQQVVRGDSAAYFCASSPQYPDSFSLSYNEQFFGPGTRLTVL.

In its sample, this clonotype was seen a few times. V gene TRBV20-1 combines with J gene TRBJ2-1, with TRBD2 matching 11 bases. Trimming at V came to 0 bases and at J to 8 bases, leaving 6 bases not matched to a gene. The CDR3 totals 15 residues. CDR1 is DFQATT, CDR2 SNEGSKA, per germline (reference sequence). The CDR3 reads CSARDPLAGVYEQFF. CDR3 DNA sequence: TGCAGTGCTAGAGATCCACTAGCGGGAGTATATGAGCAGTTCTTC.

The chain employs TRBV11-2 and TRBJ2-2; 9 nucleotides agree with TRBD2. CDR3 length: 14 amino acids. CDR1 is SGHAT and CDR2 is FQNNGV in the germline V gene. V lost 4 bases, J lost 9 bases, and 6 bases stayed unmatched. The CDR3 nucleotides are TGTGCCAGCAGCTCAATAGCGGGAGTCCGGGAGCTGTTTTTT. Translation gives CASSSIAGVRELFF.

This clonotype was counted only a few times. The chain has TRBV6-1 and TRBJ1-2, with no clear D. V shed 5 bases and J shed 7 bases, with 17 bases lying between them. The V gene's germline CDR1 is MNHNS and CDR2 SASEGT. CDR3 size: 14 residues. The CDR3 sequence is CASSQGGSSVGYTF. The DNA of the CDR3 is TGTGCCAGCAGTCAAGGAGGGAGCTCCGTTGGCTACACCTTC.

The gene calls are TRBV4-3 and TRBJ1-5; D remains ambiguous. Germline CDR1 and CDR2: LGHNA and YSLEER. This CDR3 contains 13 residues. The V gene lost 0 bases and the J gene lost 5 bases, with 5 bases spanning the gap. This CDR3 reads CASSQDLDQPQHF. The DNA of the CDR3 is TGCGCCAGCAGCCAAGATTTGGATCAGCCCCAGCATTTT.

This chain connects TRBV29-1 to TRBJ2-5, with D maybe TRBD2 (6 bases). The germline CDR1 and CDR2 sequences are SQVTM and ANQGSEA. CDR3 length: 14 amino acids. The germline V and J ends were trimmed by 4 bases and 1 base, with 13 bases remaining between them. The chain's CDR3 is CSVGVGGPQETQYF. The CDR3 coding sequence is TGCAGCGTTGGTGTCGGGGGTCCCCAAGAGACCCAGTACTTC.

The chain combines TRBV3-1 with TRBJ2-7, with D perhaps matching TRBD1 (5 bases). The CDR3 is 13 amino acids. Looked up from germline, CDR1 is LGHDT and CDR2 is YNNKEL (reference sequence). Trimming took 2 bases from V and 3 from J, leaving 8 bases between them. The CDR3 loop is CASSQYQGYEQYF. The CDR3 DNA sequence: TGTGCCAGCAGCCAATATCAGGGCTACGAGCAGTACTTC.

J is TRBJ2-5 and V is TRBV29-1; D is unclear. V dropped 7 bases and J dropped 6 bases, with 9 bases sitting between them. The germline V gene encodes CDR1 SQVTM and CDR2 ANQGSEA. This CDR3 has 10 residues. In DNA, the CDR3 is TGCAGCGCCGGAGTGCAGACCCAGTACTTC. As protein: CSAGVQTQYF.

The sample holds a few counts of this clonotype. J is TRBJ1-1 and V is TRBV29-1; D is unclear. Germline V gene lookup returns CDR1 SQVTM and CDR2 ANQGSEA. V gave up 4 bases and J gave up 3 bases, with 24 bases separating them. This CDR3 has 17 residues. CDR3 sequence (DNA): TGCAGCGTTGTAAAAGGAGGTCCCCGGGCCTCGGACACTGAAGCTTTCTTT. Its translation is CSVVKGGPRASDTEAFF.

J is TRBJ2-1 and V is TRBV4-1; 10 bases are a match to TRBD2. V lost 2 bases, J lost 9 bases, and 7 bases stayed unmatched. CDR1 is MGHRA and CDR2 is YSYEKL in the germline V gene. The CDR3 is 15 amino acids. The chain's CDR3 is CASSQFSGRKLEQFF. The CDR3 bases are TGCGCCAGCAGCCAATTTAGCGGGAGGAAGCTTGAGCAGTTCTTC.

This clonotype was counted a few times. The chain uses TRBV11-2 and TRBJ2-5, with 8 positions matching TRBD2. Germline V gene data show CDR1 as SGHAT and CDR2 as FQNNGV. This CDR3 spans 13 amino acids. V shed 8 bases, J shed 5 bases, and the junction held 7 bases outside the gene matches. Here the CDR3 reads CASGRTSRETQYF. CDR3 sequence (DNA): TGTGCCAGCGGCAGGACTAGCAGGGAGACCCAGTACTTC.

In this sample, this clonotype turned up once. V usage is TRBV5-1 and J usage is TRBJ2-3; TRBD1 is a possible D gene (6 bases). The germline gives CDR1 SGHRS, CDR2 YFSETQ. This CDR3 is 15 amino acids long. Trimming removed 4 bases from V and 1 base from J, with 13 bases in between. CDR3 residues: CASSPQGTRTDTQYF. The DNA for the CDR3 is TGCGCCAGCAGCCCCCAGGGGACCCGCACAGATACGCAGTATTTT.

The chain employs TRBV20-1 and TRBJ2-3; D is unclear. The CDR3 length is 14 residues. CDR1 is DFQATT and CDR2 is SNEGSKA in the germline V gene (reference sequence). Between the trimmed V and J ends, which lost 0 bases and 6 bases, there was a span of 13 bases. DNA for the CDR3: TGCAGTGCTAGAGAGTGGATTAGAACGGATACGCAGTATTTT. It yields the protein CSAREWIRTDTQYF.

V usage is TRBV30 and J usage is TRBJ2-7, with D unresolved. The CDR3 sequence is 12 residues long. CDR1 and CDR2 (germline): GTSNPN, SVGIG (reference sequence). Trimming stripped 2 bases from V and 2 bases from J, with 7 bases between. The CDR3 coding sequence is TGTGCCTGGAGTCCCTCCGCCTACGAGCAGTACTTC. This sequence encodes CAWSPSAYEQYF.

In this sample, this clonotype turned up a few times. This chain uses TRBV7-3 with TRBJ2-7; TRBD2 agrees at 10 bases. The CDR3 contains 17 residues. The germline V gene has CDR1 SGHTA and CDR2 FQGTGA. V was pared by 5 bases and J by 1 base, with 11 bases of the junction left unmatched. This CDR3 reads CASSNTKASGSSYEQYF. CDR3 coding DNA: TGTGCCAGCAGCAACACAAAGGCTAGCGGGAGTTCCTACGAGCAGTACTTC.

This clonotype has only a few counts. The genes are TRBV4-2 and TRBJ2-3, with D unclear. The germline gives CDR1 LGHNA, CDR2 YNFKEQ. Trimming stripped 1 base from V and 2 bases from J, with 16 bases between. CDR3 length: 17 residues. This CDR3 reads CASSQGPDFSNTDTQYF. The CDR3 region has the DNA TGTGCCAGCAGCCAAGGCCCAGACTTTTCAAACACAGATACGCAGTATTTT.

The rearrangement links TRBV11-3 to TRBJ2-3; TRBD2 might be the D (5 bases). V was trimmed by 1 base and J by 1 base, leaving 12 bases between them. CDR1 and CDR2 from the germline V gene are SGHNT and YENEEA. The CDR3 sequence is 16 residues long. The CDR3 loop reads CASSLGWNSGTDTQYF. DNA of the CDR3: TGTGCCAGCAGCTTAGGGTGGAATAGCGGCACAGATACGCAGTATTTT.

CDR3 sequence (DNA): TGTGCCAGCAGCCAACGACATACTAGCGGGGGGGCCGTAGATACGCAGTATTTT. Translated: CASSQRHTSGGAVDTQYF. The V call is TRBV3-1, the J call TRBJ2-3, with 13 bases lining up with TRBD2. The J segment lost 5 bases and the V segment lost 2 bases, leaving 10 bases of the junction unmatched. CDR3 length: 18 amino acids. The V gene's germline CDR1 is LGHDT and CDR2 YNNKEL (reference sequence).

In this sample, this clonotype turned up a few times. V and J are TRBV7-2 and TRBJ2-1; 8 bases align to TRBD2. Looked up from germline, CDR1 is SGHTA and CDR2 is FQGNSA. The J segment lost 0 bases and the V segment lost 1 base, leaving 8 bases of the junction unmatched. This CDR3 has 18 amino acids. The CDR3 bases are TGTGCCAGCAGCTTAGGGCTAGCGGGTACTAGCTCCTACAATGAGCAGTTCTTC. This translates into CASSLGLAGTSSYNEQFF.

This sequence joins TRBV29-1 and TRBJ1-1; TRBD1 is a possible D gene (5 bases). In germline, CDR1 is SQVTM, CDR2 ANQGSEA. The CDR3 has 15 amino acids. The V end was cut by 4 bases, the J end by 1 base, with 16 bases between. CDR3: CSVGRAGLWNTEAFF. In nucleotides, the CDR3 is TGCAGCGTTGGCCGTGCAGGGTTGTGGAACACTGAAGCTTTCTTT.

There are a few counts of this clonotype. The V gene is TRBV28, the J gene TRBJ1-3, with D possibly matching TRBD1 (5 bases). Per the germline V gene, CDR1 is MDHEN and CDR2 is SYDVKM. The CDR3 loop spans 14 amino acids. The V end lost 7 bases, the J end lost 4 bases, and 14 bases lay between the germline ends. For the CDR3, the DNA is TGTGCCAGCAATCCGGGGCCTCGCGGAAACACCATATATTTT. Translating gives CASNPGPRGNTIYF.

This clonotype was counted a few times. The CDR3, as DNA: TGTGCCAGCAGCGTAGATATTAGCGGGAGACGCAACAACAATGAGCAGTTCTTC. It yields the protein CASSVDISGRRNNNEQFF. This chain links TRBV9 with TRBJ2-1; TRBD2 matches 9 bases. The germline gives CDR1 SGDLS, CDR2 YYNGEE. After removal of 0 bases from V and 5 bases from J, the junction contained 12 bases not matched to a gene. The length of the CDR3 is 18 residues.